What follows are 17 T cell receptor beta chains derived from one specimen sequenced in a study of graft-versus-host responses after intestinal transplantation. Assay: immunoSEQ multiplex PCR; the TCRdb copy retains only in-frame clones and omits some. This sample has fewer than 50,000 clones, with 70% to 85% found just once. Antigens of these TCRs are unknown. The specimen was unstimulated CD4+ T cells sorted from spleen or lymph node cells, collected before transplant. The receptors originated from a human donor who was the organ donor for an intestinal transplant.

The chain links TRBV7-2 to TRBJ2-5; 8 bases fit TRBD2. Germline assignment: CDR1 SGHTA and CDR2 FQGNSA. After removal of 1 base from V and 6 bases from J, the junction contained 13 bases not matched to a gene. The CDR3 spans 17 residues. For the CDR3, the DNA is TGTGCCAGCAGCTTAGTAGGGCGGGGGGCAACTCCCAAGACCCAGTACTTC. Residues: CASSLVGRGATPKTQYF.

This clone has just a few counts. The J gene is TRBJ2-7, the V gene TRBV7-2; 8 bases line up with TRBD2. CDR3 size: 14 residues. With 1 base clipped from V and 5 bases from J, the junction kept 4 bases outside the gene matches. The germline gives CDR1 SGHTA, CDR2 FQGNSA. The CDR3: CASSLGLALNEQYF. Here the CDR3 DNA reads TGTGCCAGCAGCTTAGGACTAGCGTTGAACGAGCAGTACTTC.

With regard to this clone: The sample has other DNA sequences that encode this CDR3 too. This chain uses TRBV5-1 with TRBJ1-1; unclear D gene. Germline CDR1 SGHRS, CDR2 YFSETQ. This CDR3 has 13 residues. With 1 base removed from V and 5 bases from J, the gap between germline ends came to 9 bases. The CDR3 DNA sequence: TGCGCCAGCAGCTTGTCTGGGTTTACTGAAGCTTTCTTT. Translation: CASSLSGFTEAFF.

J is TRBJ2-3 and V is TRBV7-9, with a weak D call TRBD2 (5 bases). This CDR3 is built from 14 residues. Trimming cost V 1 base and J 3 bases, with 8 bases left between them. The germline V gene has CDR1 SEHNR and CDR2 FQNEAQ (reference sequence). The CDR3 spells CASSLGLATDTQYF. The CDR3 DNA sequence: TGTGCCAGCAGCTTAGGCCTAGCTACAGATACGCAGTATTTT.

The table lists this clone with a few counts. The chain has TRBV11-3 and TRBJ2-3; 14 bases match TRBD2. The trim removed 5 bases at V and 1 base at J, leaving 5 bases unmatched. CDR3 length equals 17 residues. The germline CDR1 and CDR2 sequences are SGHNT and YENEEA. The CDR3 sequence is CASSHTGLAGGTDTQYF. CDR3 sequence (DNA): TGTGCCAGCAGCCATACGGGACTAGCGGGGGGCACAGATACGCAGTATTTT. The entire variable domain, with the rest obtained from reference TRBV11-3 and TRBJ2-3, is as follows: EAGVVQSPRYKIIEKKQPVAFWCNPISGHNTLYWYLQNLGQGPELLIRYENEEAVDDSQLPKDRFSAERLKGVDSTLKIQPAELGDSAVYLCASSHTGLAGGTDTQYFGPGTRLTVL.

The chain recombines TRBV6-5 with TRBJ1-1; D is ambiguous. The CDR3 is made up of 11 amino acids. Germline V gene lookup returns CDR1 MNHEY and CDR2 SVGAGI. V lost 5 bases, J lost 3 bases, and 4 bases lay in between. The CDR3: CASSEHTEAFF. In nucleotides, the CDR3 is TGTGCCAGCAGTGAGCACACTGAAGCTTTCTTT.

The V and J genes are TRBV10-2 and TRBJ2-3, with 11 bases fitting TRBD2. CDR1 is WSHSY, CDR2 SAAADI, per germline. V was clipped by 5 bases and J by 6 bases; unmatched bases: 7. The CDR3 is made up of 15 amino acids. The CDR3 region has the DNA TGCGCCAGCAGTATAGCGGGGGGGCGGGCGGATACGCAGTATTTT. Translating gives CASSIAGGRADTQYF.

This clone was found many times. V usage is TRBV6-1 and J usage is TRBJ2-2; D call uncertain. The germline gives CDR1 MNHNS, CDR2 SASEGT. The CDR3 has 12 amino acids. Between the trimmed V and J ends, which lost 5 bases and 1 base, there was a span of 2 bases. In DNA form, the CDR3 reads TGTGCCAGCAGTTTGAACACCGGGGAGCTGTTTTTT. This sequence encodes CASSLNTGELFF.

This clone appeared a few times. This chain joins TRBV4-1 and TRBJ2-7; 7 bases fit TRBD2. The CDR3 consists of 16 residues. Per the germline V gene, CDR1 is MGHRA and CDR2 is YSYEKL. V lost 0 bases, J lost 2 bases, and 7 bases stayed unmatched. CDR3 DNA sequence: TGCGCCAGCAGCCAAGATGGGGGGGACCGGGCCTACGAGCAGTACTTC. Amino acids: CASSQDGGDRAYEQYF.

This clone appeared once. The rearrangement joins TRBV19 to TRBJ2-1; D gene unclear. Germline V gene data show CDR1 as LNHDA and CDR2 as SQIVND (reference sequence). V was clipped by 2 bases and J by 0 bases, with 8 bases between them. The CDR3 extends over 15 amino acids. CDR3: CASSISYLSYNEQFF. The CDR3 DNA follows: TGTGCCAGTAGTATAAGCTACCTCTCCTACAATGAGCAGTTCTTC.

The V gene is TRBV29-1, the J gene TRBJ2-1; D remains ambiguous. Per germline, CDR1 SQVTM and CDR2 ANQGSEA. The length of the CDR3 is 15 residues. The germline V and J ends were trimmed by 2 bases and 1 base, with 12 bases remaining between them. CDR3 region: CSVEFTGLSYNEQFF. For the CDR3, the DNA is TGCAGCGTTGAATTTACGGGCCTTTCCTACAATGAGCAGTTCTTC.

The chain has TRBV15 and TRBJ2-7, with D perhaps TRBD1 (6 bases). The CDR3 covers 12 residues. Trimming cost V 10 bases and J 2 bases, with 12 bases left between them. Germline V lookup: CDR1 LNHNV, CDR2 YYDKDF (reference sequence). The DNA for the CDR3 is TGTGCCAGGGACATGGTCCCCTACGAGCAGTACTTC. Protein sequence: CARDMVPYEQYF.

The chain is built from TRBV7-2 and TRBJ2-1; 10 bases agree with TRBD2. This CDR3 comprises 14 residues. Germline loops: CDR1 SGHTA, CDR2 FQGNSA. With 5 bases clipped from V and 8 bases from J, the junction kept 6 bases outside the gene matches. The CDR3 here is CASSLPAGGYEQFF. In nucleotides, the CDR3 is TGTGCCAGCAGCCTTCCAGCGGGAGGGTATGAGCAGTTCTTC. Looking up the rest from reference TRBV7-2 and TRBJ2-1 gives the full variable domain: GAGVSQSPSNKVTEKGKDVELRCDPISGHTALYWYRQSLGQGLEFLIYFQGNSAPDKSGLPSDRFSAERTGGSVSTLTIQRTQQEDSAVYLCASSLPAGGYEQFFGPGTRLTVL.

The chain uses TRBV2 and TRBJ2-7, with TRBD2 matching over 8 bases. The CDR3 covers 19 residues. Germline V CDR1 and CDR2: SNHLY, FYNNEI. The ends lost 6 bases at V and 0 bases at J; junction bases unmatched: 19. For the CDR3, the DNA is TGTGCCAGCAGCCAGACTGGTGGTAGCGGGATAGCTAACTCCTACGAGCAGTACTTC. It translates to CASSQTGGSGIANSYEQYF.

The V call is TRBV4-2, the J call TRBJ1-2, with D possibly matching TRBD1 (5 bases). The ends were cut back, 1 base at V and 4 bases at J, with 19 bases in the middle. Germline values: CDR1 LGHNA, CDR2 YNFKEQ. The CDR3 is 17 amino acids. Written as DNA, the CDR3 is TGTGCCAGCAGCCAAGGCGGCTTCGGGGGGAGGCCCTATGGCTACACCTTC. It is translated as CASSQGGFGGRPYGYTF.

The V gene is TRBV6-4, the J gene TRBJ2-3, with D possibly TRBD2 on 6 matching bases. Germline V lookup: CDR1 MRHNA, CDR2 SNTAGT. CDR3 size: 13 residues. V was shortened by 5 bases and J by 11 bases, with 17 bases between the two germline ends. CDR3 residues: CASSTTNGGVQYF. CDR3 nucleotides: TGTGCCAGCAGTACTACAAACGGGGGTGTGCAGTATTTT.

This clone was picked up a small number of times. The V call is TRBV6-1, the J call TRBJ2-5, with D perhaps TRBD1 (8 bases). Per germline, CDR1 MNHNS and CDR2 SASEGT. This CDR3 is built from 15 residues. V lost 4 bases and J 6 bases, leaving 18 bases between the germline ends. This CDR3 is CASSGRTGTMKTQYF. Written as DNA, the CDR3 is TGTGCCAGCAGTGGCCGGACAGGGACTATGAAGACCCAGTACTTC.